The sequence of this T cell receptor (beta chain) was determined in a study of PD-L1 blockade in urothelial cancer (dated by TCRdb to the late 2010s). For the study in its entirety: All patients started therapy in about 2014 and received atezolizumab 1,200 mg intravenously every 3 weeks. About 85% of the roughly 29 patients were identified as males with urothelial cancer of bladder origin, and a prior smoking history was reported by 18 of 29 patients. Patients had an ECOG performance status of 0 or 1 and had received between 0 and 3 prior chemotherapy regimens. Blood samples were analyzed at two time points: 3 weeks after treatment start (second dose) and 6 weeks after treatment start. Blood samples gave a median of around 140,000 T cells and roughly 83,000 unique TCRs, with a median clonality of approximately 0.08. Somatic, immune and clinical correlates of response to PD-L1 blockade with atezolizumab in urothelial cancer were the focus of an exploratory multi-omic analysis. Pretreatment tumor samples and matched peripheral blood, collected serially before and after atezolizumab treatment, underwent TCR sequencing. Durable clinical benefit meant progression-free survival longer than 6 months, and TCR features were also tested against progression-free and overall survival. In the same patients who had TCR sequencing, pretreatment tumors also underwent whole exome sequencing and RNA sequencing. Eight to ten patients achieved durable clinical benefit and fewer than 25 did not. Pretreatment blood TCR-seq was available for under 35 patients, at least one posttreatment blood collection was obtained for approximately 24 patients, and tumor TCR-seq was available for approximately 24 patients.

A word on this clone: Its specific antigen is unknown. Base qualities are not recorded, but no much larger clone differs from it by a single base.

The research as a whole found: A pretreatment peripheral blood TCR clonality below the median was linked to improved progression-free and overall survival. Because the sample size was small (n ≈ 28) and many of the analyses were exploratory, the results are meant to be hypothesis-generating. Among patients with durable benefit, tumor-associated TCR clones showed greater expansion in peripheral blood 3 weeks after treatment started (n ≈ 20, p = 0.022).

Relative to germline, V is missing 2 bases and J is missing 13 bases, with 9 bases of the junction outside any gene match. The CDR3 has 14 amino acids, counting the end cysteine and phenylalanine. The DNA shown is the 42-base CDR3, in frame from base 1. For CDR1 and CDR2, the germline V gene lists SGHAT and FQNNGV. Synthetic TCR analog templates were spiked into each PCR to estimate absolute template abundance from read counts. TCRbeta CDR3 regions were amplified from genomic DNA with bias-controlled V and J gene primers using the immunoSEQ assay. Sequencing of rearranged TCRbeta segments was performed at approximately 20X coverage. The study's processing was this. Clustering was used to correct sequencing errors, and CDR3s were annotated against IMGT to assign V, D and J genes. Out-of-frame and stop-codon sequences were excluded, and only productive TCRbeta rearrangements were used in downstream analyses. To compute clonality, Shannon entropy was normalized by the log of the number of unique productive sequences and then subtracted from one. Clones differing between time points or between blood and tumor were identified by Fisher's exact test with Benjamini-Hochberg correction at adjusted p below 0.01. Not all clones reach the TCRdb copy of this immuneACCESS table, which keeps in-frame sequences only. Checked studies attribute under half of the gap to unresolved V genes and leave the rest unexplained. V and J calls plus clone size are reproduced from that table; the DNA served to infer D and trimming. This sample comprises roughly 48,000 clones, approximately 87% of them detected only once. The ten largest account for about 5.6% of the sample.

A cohort of some 29 patients with locally advanced or metastatic urothelial carcinoma, treated at Memorial Sloan Kettering on a trial protocol, was included. Peripheral blood mononuclear cells were collected pretreatment and during treatment, with between 1 and 8 total time points per patient. The Qiagen DNeasy Blood extraction kit was used to purify genomic DNA from total PBMCs and tumor samples. PBMCs were collected pretreatment and during treatment, and were isolated and stored as previously described. Sequenced here: PBMCs, sampled around atezolizumab (anti-PD-L1) treatment. The V and J genes are TRBV11-2 and TRBJ2-4; a stretch of 9 junction bases matches TRBD2. This receptor was identified in a man aged 40-55 years with urothelial cancer. The DNA reads as follows: TGTGCCAGCAGCTTAAAGATAGCGGGGGATACACAGTACTTC. This is translated as CASSLKIAGDTQYF.